The rows below give T cell receptor beta chains drawn from one sample of a study of response to subunit inactivated influenza vaccine. Using its own MiXCR run on the RT-PCR reads, TCRdb lists one record per CDR3 protein. The sample includes more than 550,000 distinct CDR3 sequences, approximately 12% of them seen just once. The sequencing used PBMCs from blood, collected on the day of vaccination. These TCRs come from a man aged 50 or older who received an inactivated influenza vaccine. The CDR3 runs from the conserved cysteine through the conserved F or W. The order of the fields is J gene, D gene, clone size, V gene, CDR3 DNA, CDR3 protein. The D gene is left open where the match is weak. Size tells how often a clone was seen (once, few, many) or the class of an expanded clone, and some rows leave it out.

J: TRBJ2-1; D: TRBD2; size: many; V: TRBV24-1; DNA: TGTGCCACCAGTGCGACTAGCGGGAGCCATGAGCAGTTCTTC; CDR3: CATSATSGSHEQFF
J: TRBJ2-1; D: TRBD1; size: .; V: TRBV9; DNA: TGTGCCAGCAGCGCAGGGGGCGCTTCCAACAATGAGCAGTTCTTC; CDR3: CASSAGGASNNEQFF
J: TRBJ2-5; D: .; size: .; V: TRBV18; DNA: TGTGCCAGCTCACCGGGGAGTCCCCAGTACTTC; CDR3: CASSPGSPQYF
J: TRBJ2-3; D: .; size: .; V: TRBV12-3/TRBV12-4; DNA: TGTGCCAGCAGCATCGTGACTAGCACAGATACGCAGTATTTT; CDR3: CASSIVTSTDTQYF
J: TRBJ2-7; D: .; size: many; V: TRBV29-1; DNA: TGCAGCGCCAAGCTCGGGACCTACGAGCAGTACTTC; CDR3: CSAKLGTYEQYF
J: TRBJ2-1; D: .; size: .; V: TRBV10-3; DNA: TGTGCCATCAGTGAGTCCCATGAGCAGTTCTTC; CDR3: CAISESHEQFF
J: TRBJ2-1; D: TRBD1; size: many; V: TRBV10-2; DNA: TGCGCCAGCAATAACCAGGGGGCCTACAATGAGCAGTTCTTC; CDR3: CASNNQGAYNEQFF
J: TRBJ2-1; D: .; size: .; V: TRBV27; DNA: TGTGCCACCGGGACACTTTCCTACAATGAGCAGTTCTTC; CDR3: CATGTLSYNEQFF
J: TRBJ1-4; D: .; size: .; V: TRBV20-1; DNA: TGCAGTGCTAGACCCGGGGGCGCTAATGAAAAACTGTTTTTT; CDR3: CSARPGGANEKLFF
J: TRBJ1-1; D: .; size: .; V: TRBV5-1; DNA: TGCGCCAGCAGCTCGGATGGGATTGGGAACACTGAAGCTTTCTTT; CDR3: CASSSDGIGNTEAFF
J: TRBJ2-3; D: TRBD1; size: .; V: TRBV20-1; DNA: TGCAGTGCTAGCACCGTTACAGGGGGCGTAACAGATACGCAGTATTTT; CDR3: CSASTVTGGVTDTQYF
J: TRBJ2-2; D: .; size: few; V: TRBV12-3/TRBV12-4; DNA: TGTGCCAGCAGTTTGGCCGAACTGGGGGCTTCCGCCGGGGAGCTGTTTTTT; CDR3: CASSLAELGASAGELFF
J: TRBJ2-7; D: .; size: .; V: TRBV7-2; DNA: TGTGCCAGCAGCCCGGTCGGGCCCTACGAGCAGTACTTC; CDR3: CASSPVGPYEQYF
J: TRBJ2-7; D: TRBD2; size: many; V: TRBV6-5; DNA: TGTGCCAGCAGTTACGAGGCGGGAGAGCGCTACGAGCAGTACTTC; CDR3: CASSYEAGERYEQYF
J: TRBJ2-1; D: TRBD2; size: .; V: TRBV9; DNA: TGTGCCAGCAGCGTTGGAATAGCGGGAGGTCCGAGCTCCTACAATGAGCAGTTCTTC; CDR3: CASSVGIAGGPSSYNEQFF
J: TRBJ2-2; D: .; size: many; V: TRBV10-3; DNA: TGTGCCATCCGGGACGGTACCTCGGATGGTGGGGAGCTGTTTTTT; CDR3: CAIRDGTSDGGELFF
J: TRBJ1-1; D: TRBD1; size: many; V: TRBV12-3/TRBV12-4; DNA: TGTGCCAGCAGTTTGAGGACAGGGAGACTCACTGAAGCTTTCTTT; CDR3: CASSLRTGRLTEAFF
J: TRBJ1-2; D: .; size: few; V: TRBV28; DNA: TGTGCCAGCAGCCTAGGTTCGGCCTATGGCTACACCTTC; CDR3: CASSLGSAYGYTF
J: TRBJ1-4; D: .; size: .; V: TRBV11-2; DNA: TGTGCCAGCAGCTTAGGCAGGGGAGGTTCTATAAGTGGTGAAAAACTGTTTTTT; CDR3: CASSLGRGGSISGEKLFF
J: TRBJ2-3; D: .; size: .; V: TRBV20-1; DNA: TGCAGTTCTCGGGACGTCCTCACAGATACGCAGTATTTT; CDR3: CSSRDVLTDTQYF
J: TRBJ2-2; D: .; size: .; V: TRBV28; DNA: TGTGCCACCACCGGACAGACCGGGGAGCTGTTTTTT; CDR3: CATTGQTGELFF
J: TRBJ2-7; D: TRBD2; size: .; V: TRBV7-8; DNA: TGTGCCAGCAGCTTGGGACTAGCCAACTACGAGCAGTACTTC; CDR3: CASSLGLANYEQYF
J: TRBJ2-1; D: TRBD2; size: few; V: TRBV28; DNA: TGTGCCAGCAGTTTCCGGCCCGAGGGGAGGGTCAAGAATGAGCAGTTCTTC; CDR3: CASSFRPEGRVKNEQFF
J: TRBJ2-1; D: .; size: few; V: TRBV15; DNA: TGTGCCACCAGCACTCTCACTGGGAATGAGCAGTTCTTC; CDR3: CATSTLTGNEQFF
J: TRBJ2-5; D: TRBD1; size: few; V: TRBV27; DNA: TGTGCCAGCAGTTTAACGGACAGGGAAGAGACCCAGTACTTC; CDR3: CASSLTDREETQYF
J: TRBJ2-1; D: .; size: few; V: TRBV4-2; DNA: TGTGCCAGCAGCCAAGATACGAAGAGGAACAATGAGCAGTTCTTC; CDR3: CASSQDTKRNNEQFF
J: TRBJ2-1; D: .; size: .; V: TRBV12-3/TRBV12-4; DNA: TGTGCCAGCAGCCCCTCCGGGGACCCAATTTACAATGAGCAGTTCTTC; CDR3: CASSPSGDPIYNEQFF
J: TRBJ2-3; D: .; size: .; V: TRBV4-3; DNA: TGCGCCAGCAGCCAAGAGGGGAGGGGGGGCCTAGATACGCAGTATTTT; CDR3: CASSQEGRGGLDTQYF
J: TRBJ2-3; D: .; size: .; V: TRBV12-3/TRBV12-4; DNA: TGTGCCAGCAGTCCGCCCCAGACAGATACGCAGTATTTT; CDR3: CASSPPQTDTQYF
J: TRBJ2-3; D: .; size: few; V: TRBV7-8; DNA: TGTGCCAGCAGCTCTGTCAGGGCACTAGCAACAGATACGCAGTATTTT; CDR3: CASSSVRALATDTQYF
J: TRBJ1-1; D: .; size: .; V: TRBV9; DNA: TGTGCCAGCGATCTTACAGGGATGAACACTGAAGCTTTCTTT; CDR3: CASDLTGMNTEAFF
J: TRBJ1-2; D: .; size: .; V: TRBV3-1; DNA: TGTGCCAGCAGCCATCAGACAGGCGGCTACACCTTC; CDR3: CASSHQTGGYTF
J: TRBJ2-3; D: TRBD2; size: .; V: TRBV7-7; DNA: TGTGCTAGCAGCCCAGGAGAGGGACTAGCGGGCACAGATACGCAGTATTTT; CDR3: CASSPGEGLAGTDTQYF
J: TRBJ2-2; D: TRBD2; size: few; V: TRBV29-1; DNA: TGCAGCGTTGATCTAGCGGGGGTCACCGGGGAGCTGTTTTTT; CDR3: CSVDLAGVTGELFF
J: TRBJ2-7; D: TRBD1; size: .; V: TRBV27; DNA: TGTGCCAGCAGTTTATCGCCCGGAGGGACAGGGGGCTACGAGCAGTACTTC; CDR3: CASSLSPGGTGGYEQYF
J: TRBJ1-2; D: TRBD1; size: few; V: TRBV20-1; DNA: TGCAGTCCACTTGGGACAGGGGGCGCTTATGGCTACACCTTC; CDR3: CSPLGTGGAYGYTF
J: TRBJ2-1; D: .; size: many; V: TRBV20-1; DNA: TGCAGTGCTACCCTGAATAGAGGGTACTACAATGAGCAGTTCTTC; CDR3: CSATLNRGYYNEQFF
J: TRBJ2-2; D: .; size: .; V: TRBV11-2; DNA: TGTGCCAGCAGAACCCTCCGGCAGCGGCGGAAGCGTGACACCGGGGAGCTGTTTTTT; CDR3: CASRTLRQRRKRDTGELFF
J: TRBJ2-4; D: .; size: .; V: TRBV4-1; DNA: TGCGCCAGCAGCCCCTACGCCAAAGGGACCTTGGCCAAAAACATTCAGTACTTC; CDR3: CASSPYAKGTLAKNIQYF
J: TRBJ2-2; D: .; size: few; V: TRBV9; DNA: TGTGCCAGCAGCCCCGGAGTGACCGGGGAGCTGTTTTTT; CDR3: CASSPGVTGELFF
J: TRBJ2-3; D: TRBD2; size: .; V: TRBV5-1; DNA: TGCGCCAGCAGCTTCCCCGCTAGCGGGGGGGCCGCAGATACGCAGTATTTT; CDR3: CASSFPASGGAADTQYF
J: TRBJ2-7; D: TRBD2; size: .; V: TRBV7-2; DNA: TGTGCCAGCAGCAGGTCGGCGGGAGGAATGACCTACGAGCAGTACTTC; CDR3: CASSRSAGGMTYEQYF
J: TRBJ2-5; D: .; size: .; V: TRBV6-2/TRBV6-3; DNA: TGTGCCAGCAGTTACCGAGGACCCGCGGGGGCTATGTACTTC; CDR3: CASSYRGPAGAMYF
J: TRBJ2-1; D: .; size: few; V: TRBV9; DNA: TGTGCCAGCACCCCTGTTGTAGCCGACAATGAGCAGTTCTTC; CDR3: CASTPVVADNEQFF
J: TRBJ2-3; D: .; size: many; V: TRBV29-1; DNA: TGCAGCGGGGAATTTGGGGGGAGCACAGATACGCAGTATTTT; CDR3: CSGEFGGSTDTQYF
J: TRBJ2-7; D: .; size: .; V: TRBV25-1; DNA: TGTGCCAGCAGTGGGCCCCTTTCGGGTACCGAGCAGTACTTC; CDR3: CASSGPLSGTEQYF
J: TRBJ2-3; D: TRBD2; size: .; V: TRBV11-3; DNA: TGTGCCAGCAGCTTAGGATTACACGGGGGGTCAGATACGCAGTATTTT; CDR3: CASSLGLHGGSDTQYF
J: TRBJ2-1; D: .; size: .; V: TRBV6-2/TRBV6-3; DNA: TGTGCCAGCAGTTACCGAGCCTATGAGCAGTTCTTC; CDR3: CASSYRAYEQFF